This entry is about one TCR beta chain. Which antigen it targets is not known. The input lacks base qualities; no much larger clone sits a single base away. Collaborating institutions collected whole blood in K2EDTA tubes following their own protocols. For TCRbeta analysis, collaborator samples were shipped as frozen whole blood, as isolated PBMCs, or as DNA extracted from either sample type. The data derive from a study of blood T cell repertoires in COVID-19 (dated by TCRdb to about 2020). The study in broad terms: The collaborator samples originated in the United States, Italy and Spain and spanned the acute and convalescent phases of COVID-19. The prospective study material was composed of cDNA or gDNA derived from T cells, B-cell-depleted T cells, or PBMCs. Subjects who had been exposed to COVID-19, were actively infected with it, or had recovered from it provided the deeply sampled blood TCRbeta repertoires that made up the dataset. The repertoires were released in a freely available public database meant as a resource for research on the immune response to SARS-CoV-2. The samples were drawn from two sources: the first 160 participants of the ongoing ImmuneRACE study, and about 1,300 subjects contributed by 6 global collaborators. A de-identified subject ID, COVID-19 status, age in years and sex were almost always included in the sample metadata. Where available, HLA class I and class II types were taken from metadata supplied by the sample provider and were not determined by assay-based typing. Points the paper makes about the study in general: The quantity of clinical and demographic metadata differed by source and by participant and was supplied without curation.

Spanning cysteine to phenylalanine, the CDR3 consists of 14 amino acids. The entry retains the CDR3 DNA only, 42 bases that are in frame from base 1. The V end gives up 6 bases and the J end 7 bases, leaving 10 bases in the junction not matched to a gene. According to the germline V gene, CDR1 reads MDHEN and CDR2 reads SYDVKM. TCRbeta CDR3 regions were amplified from genomic DNA by means of the immunoSEQ Assay, a bias-controlled multiplex PCR. For the original study's pipeline: The number of nucleated cells in each sample was estimated by amplification of reference gene primers within the assay. To quantify the absolute abundance of each unique TCRbeta CDR3 rearrangement, sequence reads were collapsed and filtered. For each sample, productive Simpson clonality was calculated as the square root of Simpson's diversity index over productive rearrangements. Imported from immuneACCESS, the table was reduced by TCRdb to in-frame sequences with V and J called. These copies leave out some clones; in studies compared against another copy, an unresolved V gene accounts for under half, and the cause of the remainder is not known. V, J and clone size reflect that table, while D and trimming were determined from the DNA. The sample has around 210,000 clones on record, roughly 88% of them singletons. Approximately 1.5% of the sample comes from the top ten.

The sequence derives from a man between 18 and 35 years old with active or convalescent COVID-19. Material: peripheral blood. The rearranged chain carries TRBV28 and TRBJ2-7; the central 9 bases match TRBD1. The CDR3 in this case is CASRGGTGRQEQYF. The nucleotides are TGTGCCAGCAGGGGGGGGACAGGGCGTCAAGAGCAGTACTTC.